In its sample, the clone carrying this TCR beta chain was seen many times. What it binds is not known. These data originate in a study of T cells in Graves' hyperthyroidism and ophthalmopathy. Amplification of TCR beta CDR3 regions used RNA as the template. A set of HTBI primers served as the primers for a first-round RT-PCR of the TCR CDR3. TCRdb independently ran MiXCR on the multiplex PCR reads; one entry per CDR3 protein. The table includes over 150,000 distinct CDR3 sequences, about a sixth detected once. Germline-derived CDR1 and CDR2 are MDHEN and SYDVKM. The CDR3 covers 17 residues. With 4 bases removed from V and 8 bases from J, the gap between germline ends came to 24 bases. Study observations and caveats: In simple terms, a model built on 13 V-J features told ophthalmopathy apart from stable hyperthyroidism.

Graves' hyperthyroidism qualified as stable when ophthalmopathy did not progress within 18 months. The diagnostic basis comprised clinical symptoms, serum thyroxine and TRAb, thyroid ultrasound and orbital computed tomography. The V gene is TRBV28, the J gene TRBJ2-1, with D hard to call. Source material: blood. This TCR derives from a woman in her forties or fifties with Graves' hyperthyroidism. CDR3 coding DNA: TGTGCCAGCAGTTCCCCTTATAGCCTCATCTACCCCGATGAGCAGTTCTTC. Translating gives CASSSPYSLIYPDEQFF.